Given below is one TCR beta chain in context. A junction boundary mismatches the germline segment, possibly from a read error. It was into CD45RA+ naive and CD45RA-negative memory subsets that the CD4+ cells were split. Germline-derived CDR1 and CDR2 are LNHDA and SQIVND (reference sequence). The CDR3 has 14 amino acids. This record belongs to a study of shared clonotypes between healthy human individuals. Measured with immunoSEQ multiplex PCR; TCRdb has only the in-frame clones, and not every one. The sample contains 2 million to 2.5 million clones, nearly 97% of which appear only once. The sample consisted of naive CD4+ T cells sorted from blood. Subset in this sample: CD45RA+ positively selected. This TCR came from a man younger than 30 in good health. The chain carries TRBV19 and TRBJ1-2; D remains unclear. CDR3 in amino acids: CASSTQRENYGYTF. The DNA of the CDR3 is TGTGCCAGCAGTACCCAGCGGGAGAACTATGGCTACACCTTC.